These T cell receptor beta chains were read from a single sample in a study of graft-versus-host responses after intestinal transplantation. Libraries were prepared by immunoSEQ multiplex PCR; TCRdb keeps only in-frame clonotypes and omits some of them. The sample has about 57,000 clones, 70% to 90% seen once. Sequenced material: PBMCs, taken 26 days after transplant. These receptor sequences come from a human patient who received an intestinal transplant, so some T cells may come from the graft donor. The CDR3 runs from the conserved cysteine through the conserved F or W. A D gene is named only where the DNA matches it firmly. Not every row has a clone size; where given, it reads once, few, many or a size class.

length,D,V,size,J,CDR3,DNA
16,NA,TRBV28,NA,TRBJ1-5,CASSFYPRDNNQPQHF,TGTGCCAGCAGTTTTTATCCTAGGGACAATAATCAGCCCCAGCATTTT
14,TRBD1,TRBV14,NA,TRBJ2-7,CASSHRGPSYEQYF,TGTGCCAGCAGCCACAGGGGGCCTAGCTACGAGCAGTACTTC
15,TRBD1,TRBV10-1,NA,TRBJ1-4,CASSEGTGGNEKLFF,TGCGCCAGCAGTGAAGGGACAGGCGGGAATGAAAAACTGTTTTTT
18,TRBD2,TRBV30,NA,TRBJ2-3,CAWSVTRTSGGVTDTQYF,TGTGCCTGGAGTGTCACGAGGACTAGCGGGGGGGTCACAGATACGCAGTATTTT
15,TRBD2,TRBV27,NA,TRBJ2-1,CASSVGGSSYNEQFF,TGTGCCAGCAGTGTGGGCGGGAGCTCCTACAATGAGCAGTTCTTC
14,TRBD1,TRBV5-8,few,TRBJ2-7,CASSWGTGKDEQYF,TGTGCCAGCAGCTGGGGGACAGGGAAGGACGAGCAGTACTTC
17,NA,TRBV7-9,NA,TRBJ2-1,CASSLALHSATDNEQFF,TGTGCCAGCAGCTTAGCCCTTCACTCTGCAACAGACAATGAGCAGTTCTTC
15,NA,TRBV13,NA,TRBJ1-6,CASSQTGARNSPLHF,TGTGCCAGCAGCCAGACTGGGGCTAGAAATTCACCCCTCCACTTT
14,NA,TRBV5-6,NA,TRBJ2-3,CASVWASGTDTQYF,TGTGCCAGCGTCTGGGCTAGCGGCACAGATACGCAGTATTTT
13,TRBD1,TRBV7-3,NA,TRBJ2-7,CASSMDRAGEQYF,TGTGCCAGCAGCATGGACAGGGCGGGCGAGCAGTACTTC
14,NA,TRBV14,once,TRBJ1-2,CASSHDRRPYGYTF,TGTGCCAGCAGCCACGACAGGCGACCATATGGCTACACCTTC
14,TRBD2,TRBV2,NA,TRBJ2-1,CASFGGGAGNEQFF,TGTGCCAGCTTCGGCGGGGGGGCCGGGAATGAGCAGTTCTTC
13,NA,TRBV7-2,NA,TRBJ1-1,CASGPTVNTEAFF,TGTGCCAGCGGACCGACAGTGAACACTGAAGCTTTCTTT
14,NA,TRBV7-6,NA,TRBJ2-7,CASSLALGPGEQYF,TGTGCCAGCAGCTTGGCACTCGGCCCGGGCGAGCAGTACTTC
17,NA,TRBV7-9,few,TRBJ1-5,CASSPGSNRDSNQPQHF,TGTGCCAGCAGTCCTGGGTCCAACAGGGATAGCAATCAGCCCCAGCATTTT
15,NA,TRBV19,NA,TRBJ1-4,CASSIGTAINEKLFF,TGTGCCAGTAGTATAGGGACAGCCATTAATGAAAAACTGTTTTTT
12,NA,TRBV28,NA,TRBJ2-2,CASRENTGELFF,TGTGCCAGCCGTGAGAATACCGGGGAGCTGTTTTTT
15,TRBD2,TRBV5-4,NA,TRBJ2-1,CASSEIGGATDEQFF,TGTGCCAGCAGCGAGATCGGGGGGGCGACTGATGAGCAGTTCTTC
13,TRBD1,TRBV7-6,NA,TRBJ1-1,CASSLGETGEAFF,TGTGCCAGCAGCTTGGGTGAGACAGGGGAAGCTTTCTTT
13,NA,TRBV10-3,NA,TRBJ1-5,CAIRDRTDQPQHF,TGTGCCATCAGGGACCGGACAGATCAGCCCCAGCATTTT
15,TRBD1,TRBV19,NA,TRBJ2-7,CASSGRGQFIYEQYF,TGTGCCAGTAGTGGACGGGGACAGTTTATCTACGAGCAGTACTTC
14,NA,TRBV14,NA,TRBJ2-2,CASSPAGGTGELFF,TGTGCCAGCAGCCCGGCCGGAGGCACCGGGGAGCTGTTTTTT